This TCR beta chain was profiled in a study of cytomegalovirus exposure and HLA in healthy donors. Healthy donors of bone marrow made up the group. The PCR contained 60 Vbeta and 13 Jbeta primers. The method was immunoSEQ multiplex PCR; TCRdb's version includes in-frame clones alone and lacks a portion of them. In the table there are fewer than 250,000 clones, over 80% of which are singletons. V lost 0 bases to trimming and J lost 0 bases; unmatched junction nucleotides: 3. Germline-derived CDR1 and CDR2 are SGHVS and FQNEAQ. The CDR3 has 16 amino acids. J is TRBJ2-7 and V is TRBV7-8; 9 nucleotides line up with TRBD2. This TCR was recovered from a man aged 35-49 years in good health and CMV-seropositive. Sequencing input: PBMCs. Written as DNA, the CDR3 is TGTGCCAGCAGCTTAGCGCTTAGCGGGAGCTCCTACGAGCAGTACTTC. Amino acid sequence: CASSLALSGSSYEQYF. Based on the CDR3 plus reference TRBV7-8 and TRBJ2-7, the full variable domain is GAGVSQSPRYKVAKRGQDVALRCDPISGHVSLFWYQQALGQGPEFLTYFQNEAQLDKSGLPSDRFFAERPEGSVSTLKIQRTQQEDSAVYLCASSLALSGSSYEQYFGPGTRLTVT.